This T cell receptor beta chain was captured in a study of shared clonotypes between healthy human individuals. Findings of the study overall: The authors sampled blood alone, and tissue repertoires likely differ. Researchers found naive subsets generally carried larger estimated richness than memory subsets.

Each cell subset's genomic DNA was divided evenly among several immunoSEQ plates. Sequencing used immunoSEQ multiplex PCR; TCRdb keeps in-frame clones, though not all of them. The sample has millions of clones; 95% are singletons. The CDR3 covers 15 residues. The germline gives CDR1 SGHRS, CDR2 YFSETQ. The V end lost 0 bases, the J end lost 3 bases, and 13 bases lay between the germline ends. As concerns this clone: Its matching antigen is unknown.

The TCR comes from a man younger than 35 in good health. V and J are TRBV5-1 and TRBJ2-7; TRBD1 is a possible D gene (5 bases). Sequenced: naive CD4+ T cells sorted from blood. Sample subset: CD45RA+ positively selected. CDR3 nucleotides: TGCGCCAGCAGCTTGGAAGGGGCCCGCCTCTACGAGCAGTACTTC. Protein sequence: CASSLEGARLYEQYF.